A single T cell receptor (beta chain) is shown here with its context. The target antigen is unknown. This record belongs to a study of blood T cells in healthy people across ages. Peripheral blood was drawn, around 9.4 milliliters per donor. Per-sample PBMC isolation yielded at least 6.5 million cells. A sample-barcoded 5' primer and a J-beta primer mix were used in a second PCR of about 7 to 12 cycles. A single record per CDR3 protein comes from TCRdb applying MiXCR to the 5' RACE reads. This sample has roughly 2 million distinct CDR3 sequences, with around half found just once. Study outcomes and limitations: Naive CD4+ cell counts and diversity both ran higher in long-lived than in aged donors. Estimates drawn from one million T cells were deemed to understate diversity.

Germline V gene data show CDR1 as ENHRY and CDR2 as SYGVKD. Losses at the gene ends were 6 bases for V and 3 bases for J; bases not matched to a gene: 4. This CDR3 comprises 15 residues. Sequenced material: blood. This chain links TRBV10-3 with TRBJ2-3; 12 positions match TRBD2. The clonotype was recovered from a woman between 40 and 55 years old in good health. CDR3 DNA: TGTGCCATCAGCCTACTAGCGGGGGGTACAGATACGCAGTATTTT. Protein: CAISLLAGGTDTQYF.